Here is one TCR beta chain with its context. Its target is not known. The data derive from a study of T cell responses to AZD1222 COVID-19 vaccine. V lost 6 bases to trimming and J lost 2 bases, with 8 bases between them. CDR3 size: 12 residues. Germline CDR1 is LNHDA and CDR2 is SQIVND (reference sequence). Regarding the study as a whole: Repertoires were collected only later (after the peak T cell response had occurred). Possibly, clonal diversity was underestimated; donors were largely white British and included more females.

Sequencing used immunoSEQ multiplex PCR; TCRdb keeps in-frame clones, though not all of them. The sample consists of more than 95,000 clones, about 93% of them appearing once. The clonotype was recovered from an adult in good health. V is TRBV19 and J is TRBJ2-7; D is unclear. The input for sequencing was peripheral blood, taken on day 0 of AZD1222 vaccination. CDR3 loop: CASSGPAYEQYF. DNA for the CDR3: TGTGCCAGTAGCGGCCCGGCCTACGAGCAGTACTTC. The variable domain in full, with the rest retrieved from reference TRBV19 and TRBJ2-7, is DGGITQSPKYLFRKEGQNVTLSCEQNLNHDAMYWYRQDPGQGLRLIYYSQIVNDFQKGDIAEGYSVSREKKESFPLTVTSAQKNPTAFYLCASSGPAYEQYFGPGTRLTVT.